Reported below is one T cell receptor beta chain. Its specific antigen is unknown. No per-base quality is available; no much larger clone lies one base away. This entry belongs to a study of neoadjuvant anti-PD-1 for oral cavity cancer (dated by TCRdb to the early 2020s). Background for the entire study: Three to four biweekly doses of nivolumab at 3 mg/kg were mostly administered to patients before curative-intent surgical resection. Patients without progression received a fourth nivolumab dose around day 43 and underwent definitive surgical resection on days 50-56. Responders were defined as patients with complete response, partial response or stable disease by RECIST 1.1; non-responders were defined as patients with progression. The parent correlative cohort included some twelve patients, with an approximately 34% response rate.

The time point label for this specimen denotes: after neoadjuvant nivolumab, at surgical resection. None of the patients had received prior systemic or radiation treatment, and all were newly diagnosed with stage II-IVA oral cavity squamous cell carcinoma. Everyone in the cohort had locally advanced, HPV-negative oral cavity squamous cell carcinoma. Peripheral blood mononuclear cells were analyzed directly and were not maintained or expanded in culture. The samples were obtained from a longitudinal correlative study of a single-arm phase II trial testing neoadjuvant nivolumab in oral cavity squamous cell carcinoma. Subject-matched pre- and post-treatment PBMCs and tumors from three responders and three non-responders underwent genomic DNA-based TCRbeta sequencing. Peripheral blood mononuclear cells were collected before nivolumab treatment and again after treatment, at the time of surgery. Genomic DNA was isolated from PBMCs using the Maxwell RSC DNA from Cells kit.

For deep sequencing of PBMC libraries, mostly about 480 ng of input genomic DNA was used, and six replicates were run per sample. The immunoSEQ hsTCRbeta kit was used to prepare TCRbeta libraries, following the manufacturer's instructions. The finished libraries were brought together in one pool at approximately 3 nM, which was then read using an Illumina NovaSeq 6000 S4 flow cell. From the authors' description of their analysis: The immunoSEQ Analyzer was used for raw data preprocessing and quality control. The analysis was restricted to productive rearrangements, with each unique CDR3 amino acid sequence defining a clonotype. Using the R package tcR, the researchers computed the Gini-Simpson index as their estimate of repertoire clonality. Gini indices were compared with Student's t test, and associations with tumor size change were assessed by Pearson correlation. This is the immuneACCESS table as TCRdb keeps it, with only in-frame sequences that have V and J called. A part of the clones is gone; compared with another copy, unresolved V genes explain less than half, and the rest is unexplained. That table furnishes V, J and clone size, whereas the DNA furnished D and trimming. Across this sample there are roughly 40,000 clones, with approximately 80% seen only once. The ten largest make up 4% to 5% of the sample.

Study-level results and caveats: A higher pretreatment blood Treg/Th17 ratio correlated with both higher pretreatment blood TCRbeta clonality and lower post-treatment tumor TCRbeta clonality. Within PBMCs, T cell clonality (Gini index) was significantly higher in non-responders than responders after neoadjuvant nivolumab. TCR analyses included only a few patients per response group, and the authors called for larger cohorts for validation.

CDR1 and CDR2 (SGHRS, YFSETQ) derive from the germline V gene. The CDR3, cysteine through phenylalanine, is 14 amino acids long. This entry keeps only the CDR3 DNA: 42 bases, framed from base 1. The germline V and J ends show losses of 6 bases and 1 base respectively, and no gene match explains 5 bases of the junction. Sequences were derived from PBMCs, sampled after nivolumab (anti-PD-1) treatment. This receptor was identified in a person between 40 and 85 years old with oral cavity squamous cell carcinoma. The sequence links TRBV5-1 to TRBJ1-2, and 8 junctional nucleotides match TRBD1. The CDR3 region reads CASTVTGDNYGYTF. At the DNA level, the sequence is TGCGCCAGCACTGTGACAGGGGATAACTATGGCTACACCTTC.